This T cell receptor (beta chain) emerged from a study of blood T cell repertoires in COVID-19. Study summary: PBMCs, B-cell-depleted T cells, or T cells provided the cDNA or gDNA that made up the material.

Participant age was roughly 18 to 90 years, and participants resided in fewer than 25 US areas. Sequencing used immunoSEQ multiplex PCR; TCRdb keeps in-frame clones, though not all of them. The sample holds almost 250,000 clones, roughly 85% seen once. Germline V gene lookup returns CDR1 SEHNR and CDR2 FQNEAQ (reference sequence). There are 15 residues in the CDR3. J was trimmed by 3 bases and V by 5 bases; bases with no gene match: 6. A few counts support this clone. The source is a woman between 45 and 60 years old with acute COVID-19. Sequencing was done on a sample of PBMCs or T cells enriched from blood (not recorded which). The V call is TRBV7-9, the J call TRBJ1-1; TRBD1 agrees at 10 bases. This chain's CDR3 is CASSILTGGHTEAFF. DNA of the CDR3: TGTGCCAGCAGCATACTGACAGGGGGCCACACTGAAGCTTTCTTT.